Sequencing of this TCR beta chain was carried out in a study of T cell repertoires in cytomegalovirus infection. Background on the study: CMV epitopes in the study were HLA-C-restricted (recently identified) and HLA-B-restricted (well studied). Shared public TCR beta signatures pointed to both CMV infection and a matching HLA type.

CDR1 and CDR2 (germline): SNHLY, FYNNEI. The CDR3 runs 12 residues. V lost 6 bases to trimming and J lost 4 bases, with 8 bases between them. Findings and caveats of the study: Cumulative public TCR beta family frequency identified CMV carriers with the relevant HLA. HLA-C-restricted CMV clonotypes gave the most frequent clonotype in two of eight donors.

A word on this clonotype: Antigen unknown.

TCRdb analysed the reads with MiXCR anew, one entry per CDR3 protein. The table records hundreds of thousands of distinct CDR3 sequences, roughly 33% of them present only once. The chain has TRBV2 and TRBJ2-3; D gene unclear. This receptor was identified in a human donor in good health (CMV status not recorded). Some clones in this sample may be carry-over from other donors' samples. The material was cultured PBMCs, obtained from culture after CMV antigen stimulation. The CDR3 protein is CASRTSADTQYF. CDR3 nucleotides: TGTGCCAGCAGAACCTCGGCAGATACGCAGTATTTT.